One and the same sample provided the 8 T cell receptor beta chains below, sequenced in a study of T cell responses to AZD1222 COVID-19 vaccine. This table comes from immunoSEQ multiplex PCR, and its TCRdb copy is limited to in-frame clones, with some not included. The table includes roughly 150,000 clones, more than 85% detected once. Sequenced here: peripheral blood, sampled on day 0 of AZD1222 vaccination. Receptors originate from an adult in good health.

V is TRBV6-6 and J is TRBJ1-3; D uncertain. This CDR3 region has 12 residues. Germline V lookup: CDR1 MNHNY, CDR2 SVGAGI (reference sequence). V lost 4 bases, J lost 6 bases, and 7 bases lay in between. CDR3 coding DNA: TGTGCCAGCAGTTCCGACTTAAACACCATATATTTT. This codes for CASSSDLNTIYF.

The genes are TRBV10-3 and TRBJ2-5; 10 bases match TRBD2. The germline V gene encodes CDR1 ENHRY and CDR2 SYGVKD. V shed 10 bases and J 4 bases; nucleotides not matched to a gene: 15. This CDR3 is built from 16 residues. The CDR3 loop is CARYSSLAGDPETQYF. CDR3 nucleotide sequence: TGTGCCAGATATTCCAGCCTAGCGGGAGACCCAGAGACCCAGTACTTC.

This clone was picked up one time. The genes are TRBV6-2 or TRBV6-3 and TRBJ1-5; TRBD1 is a possible D gene (6 bases). Germline values: CDR1 MNHEY, CDR2 SVGEGT. The CDR3 totals 18 residues. Between the trimmed V and J ends, which lost 0 bases and 0 bases, there was a span of 15 bases. For the CDR3, the DNA is TGTGCCAGCAGTTACTCTCCTGGACAGCAGTATAGCAATCAGCCCCAGCATTTT. This gives the protein CASSYSPGQQYSNQPQHF.

The rearrangement joins TRBV28 to TRBJ1-2; TRBD1 matches at 7 bases. The germline V gene has CDR1 MDHEN and CDR2 SYDVKM. This CDR3 region has 15 residues. Trimming removed 7 bases from V and 6 bases from J; junction bases left unmatched: 14. As DNA, the CDR3 is TGTGCCAGCATTAAAAGGGGGACAGAAGAAAATGGCTACACCTTC. It codes for CASIKRGTEENGYTF.

This chain joins TRBV2 and TRBJ1-6; a weak D match, TRBD1 (6 bases). The CDR3 extends over 14 amino acids. Trimming took off 6 bases at V and 14 bases at J, with 20 bases between the two ends. CDR1 SNHLY and CDR2 FYNNEI come from the germline V gene. The CDR3 bases are TGTGCCAGCAGCCGGGACACCGGGATAGCAGCCCTCCACTTT. Translating gives CASSRDTGIAALHF.

The rearrangement uses TRBV5-1 and TRBJ2-1, with 9 nucleotides matching TRBD2. V was pared by 0 bases and J by 0 bases, with 1 base of the junction left unmatched. Germline CDR1 is SGHRS and CDR2 is YFSETQ. CDR3 length equals 16 residues. The CDR3 DNA is TGCGCCAGCAGCTTGGGACTAGCGGACTCCTACAATGAGCAGTTCTTC. This gives the protein CASSLGLADSYNEQFF.

The genes are TRBV9 and TRBJ2-7, with 10 bases identical to TRBD2. V lost 4 bases and J lost 6; bases outside the gene matches: 10. This CDR3 contains 15 residues. The germline V gene encodes CDR1 SGDLS and CDR2 YYNGEE. The CDR3 bases are TGTGCCAGCAGCCCCAACCTAGCGGGAGTGGCCGAGCAGTACTTC. As protein: CASSPNLAGVAEQYF.

The CDR3 spells CASSFRGQDGNTIYF. The CDR3 DNA reads as TGTGCCAGCAGTTTTAGGGGGCAGGATGGAAACACCATATATTTT. The chain combines TRBV28 with TRBJ1-3, with TRBD1 identical over 7 bases. Germline V CDR1 and CDR2: MDHEN, SYDVKM. CDR3 length: 15 amino acids. V gave up 3 bases and J gave up 3 bases; unmatched junction bases: 5.